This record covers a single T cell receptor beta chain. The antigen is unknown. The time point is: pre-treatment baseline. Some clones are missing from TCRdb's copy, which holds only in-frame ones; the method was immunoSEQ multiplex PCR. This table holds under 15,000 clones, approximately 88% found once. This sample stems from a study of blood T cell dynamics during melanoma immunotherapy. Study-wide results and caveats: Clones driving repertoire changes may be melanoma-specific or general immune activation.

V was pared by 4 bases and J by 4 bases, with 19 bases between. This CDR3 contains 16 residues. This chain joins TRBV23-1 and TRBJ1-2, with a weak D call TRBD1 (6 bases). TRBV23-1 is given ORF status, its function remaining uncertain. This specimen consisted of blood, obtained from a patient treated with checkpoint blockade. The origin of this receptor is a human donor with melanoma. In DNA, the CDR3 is TGCGCCAGCAGTCCTAGTGGTAGTCCCAGGGGCTATGGCTACACCTTC. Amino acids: CASSPSGSPRGYGYTF.